A selection of T cell receptor beta chains follows, all from one sample in a study of cytomegalovirus exposure and HLA in healthy donors. Method: immunoSEQ multiplex PCR; TCRdb's copy keeps in-frame clones and lacks some. The sample yields about 200,000 clones, 60% to 85% seen once. Sequencing was performed on PBMCs. The receptors stem from a man aged 40-49 years in good health and CMV-seronegative. CDR3s leave out the opening cysteine and the closing phenylalanine or tryptophan.

>TRBV30|TRBJ1-2
AWSVRTGGYT
>TRBV7-3|TRBJ2-2
ASSPKVLAGDEGFVAGELF
>TRBV4-3|TRBJ1-5
ASSQGTGPNQPQH
>TRBV27|TRBJ1-2
ASSPRQGSYGYT
>TRBV30|TRBJ2-5
AWKAGTGTVETQY
>TRBV6-1|TRBJ2-2
ASSRQPANTGELF
>TRBV6-6|TRBJ2-1
ASSYYGSGNEQF
>TRBV7-2|TRBJ2-7
ASSLYYEQY
>TRBV9|TRBJ2-2
ASSVDPLFQTGELF
>TRBV4-1|TRBJ2-2
ASSRVGNREGELF
>TRBV28|TRBJ2-7
AAAVGRVYEQY
>TRBV28|TRBJ1-2
ASSTGQGAYGYT
>TRBV2|TRBJ2-1
ASRATGSTSYNEQF
>TRBV7-8|TRBJ2-2
ASSPRLAGGPSNTGELF
>TRBV7-9|TRBJ2-5
ASSLVFRDGETQY
>TRBV5-8|TRBJ2-7
ASSLGRGGDEQY